Described below is a single T cell receptor (beta chain) sequence and its context. Antigen unknown. This specimen belongs to a study of cytomegalovirus exposure and HLA in healthy donors. The study's findings and limits: In a later analysis, an Asian-associated ancestry cluster reportedly showed fewer N-insertions than the roughly 730-donor mean. Most TCR sequences proved rare, with some public TCRs found in many donors. A list of approximately 150 TCR beta chains associated with cytomegalovirus was given.

Germline loops: CDR1 GTSNPN, CDR2 SVGIG (reference sequence). CDR3 length: 13 amino acids. The V gene lost 4 bases and the J gene lost 11 bases, with 20 bases spanning the gap. Nominal health characterized the donors when sampled, though unrecorded immune exposures were likely. Primers for the PCR totalled 60 Vbeta and 13 Jbeta. The assay was immunoSEQ multiplex PCR, and TCRdb's table has in-frame clones only and misses some. The sample has around 120,000 clones, 60% to 80% seen once. The rearrangement uses TRBV30 and TRBJ1-1; a weak D match, TRBD1 (5 bases). The TCR originated in a man aged 50 to 59 in good health and CMV-seropositive. Input material: PBMCs. CDR3 nucleotide sequence: TGTGCCTGGACCGCGGGGGGTAGGGTTAGTGCTTTCTTT. Translating gives CAWTAGGRVSAFF.